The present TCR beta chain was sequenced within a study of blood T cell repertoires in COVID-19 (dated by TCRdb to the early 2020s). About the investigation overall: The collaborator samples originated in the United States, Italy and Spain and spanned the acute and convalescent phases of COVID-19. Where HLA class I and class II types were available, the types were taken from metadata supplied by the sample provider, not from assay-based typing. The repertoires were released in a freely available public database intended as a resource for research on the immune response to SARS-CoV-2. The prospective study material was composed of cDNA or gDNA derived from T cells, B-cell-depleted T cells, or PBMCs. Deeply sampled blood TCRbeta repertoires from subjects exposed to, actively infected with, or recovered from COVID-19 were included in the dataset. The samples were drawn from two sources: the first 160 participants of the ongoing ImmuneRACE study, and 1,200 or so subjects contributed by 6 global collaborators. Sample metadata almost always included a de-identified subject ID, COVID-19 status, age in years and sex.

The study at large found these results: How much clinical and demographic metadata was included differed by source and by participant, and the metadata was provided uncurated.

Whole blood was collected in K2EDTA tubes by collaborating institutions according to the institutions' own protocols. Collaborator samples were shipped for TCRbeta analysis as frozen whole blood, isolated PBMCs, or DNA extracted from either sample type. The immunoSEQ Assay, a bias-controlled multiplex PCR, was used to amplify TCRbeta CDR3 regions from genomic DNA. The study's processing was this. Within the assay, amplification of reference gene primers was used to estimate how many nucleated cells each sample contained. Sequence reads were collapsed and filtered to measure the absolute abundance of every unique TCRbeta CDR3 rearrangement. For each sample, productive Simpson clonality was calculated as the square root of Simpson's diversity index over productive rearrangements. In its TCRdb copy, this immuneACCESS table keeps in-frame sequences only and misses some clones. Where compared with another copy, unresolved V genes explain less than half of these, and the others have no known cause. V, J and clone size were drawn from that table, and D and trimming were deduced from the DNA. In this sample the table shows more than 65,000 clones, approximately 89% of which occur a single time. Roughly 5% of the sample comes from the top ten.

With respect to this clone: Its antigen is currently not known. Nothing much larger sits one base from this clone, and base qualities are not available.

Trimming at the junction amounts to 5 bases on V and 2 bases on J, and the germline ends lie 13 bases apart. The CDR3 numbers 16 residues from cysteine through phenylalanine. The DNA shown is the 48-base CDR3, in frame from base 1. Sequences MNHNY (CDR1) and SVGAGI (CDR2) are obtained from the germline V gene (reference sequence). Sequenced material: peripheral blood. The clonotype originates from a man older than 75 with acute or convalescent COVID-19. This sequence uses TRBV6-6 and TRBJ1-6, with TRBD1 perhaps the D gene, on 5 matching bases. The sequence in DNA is TGTGCCAGCAGTACTGCTCAGGGAACCTATAATTCACCCCTCCACTTT. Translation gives CASSTAQGTYNSPLHF.